This TCR beta chain is from a study of CD4 T cells in relation to SARS-CoV-2 and coronaviruses. CD4 enrichment then naive enrichment separated naive from memory CD4+ cells. This clone appeared a single time. Antigen: not known. TCRdb's copy holds only in-frame clones and misses some; the assay was immunoSEQ multiplex PCR. The sample comprises around 30,000 clones, around three quarters of which are singletons, and around 3.3% rests with the top ten. The sample was memory CD4+ T cells from PBMCs, cultured in vitro. This receptor was obtained from an adult with COVID-19.

This CDR3 is CASSDAGQGTGANVLTF. Written as DNA, the CDR3 is TGTGCCAGCAGTGACGCGGGGCAGGGGACTGGGGCCAACGTCCTGACTTTC. The rearrangement links TRBV2 to TRBJ2-6; D possibly uses TRBD1 or TRBD2 (6 bases each). The CDR3 covers 17 residues. Germline assignment: CDR1 SNHLY and CDR2 FYNNEI. Trimming removed 3 bases from V and 2 bases from J, with 14 bases in between.